Listed here is a single T cell receptor beta chain. As yet, its antigen is unknown. The data were obtained in a study of shared clonotypes between healthy human individuals. Findings of the study overall: Among the subsets, naive ones generally showed larger estimated richness than memory ones.

The donors, all of them Caucasian adults, lived in Nashville, Tennessee. Measured with immunoSEQ multiplex PCR; TCRdb has only the in-frame clones, and not every one. The sample consists of 950,000 to 1,100,000 clones, about 76% of them appearing once. The germline V gene encodes CDR1 SNHLY and CDR2 FYNNEI. The germline V and J ends were trimmed by 4 bases and 0 bases, with 10 bases remaining between them. The CDR3 consists of 16 residues. The TCR comes from a man aged 18 to 35 in good health. The sequencing sample was made of memory CD4+ T cells sorted from blood. Subset denoted: CD45RA-negative fraction. This chain uses TRBV2 with TRBJ2-6; D may be TRBD1 or TRBD2 (5 bases each). The CDR3 loop is CASSVNGASGANVLTF. The CDR3 nucleotides are TGTGCCAGCAGTGTCAACGGGGCCTCTGGGGCCAACGTCCTGACTTTC.